These T cell receptor beta chains were read from a single sample in a study of cytotoxic CD8 clonotypes in ibrutinib-treated CLL. Data came from immunoSEQ multiplex PCR; TCRdb stores just in-frame clones and leaves some out. The repertoire holds 150,000 or so clones, with about 80% as singletons. The sample was PBMCs, taken after 12 months of ibrutinib treatment. The origin of the receptors is a human donor with chronic lymphocytic leukemia. The CDR3 runs from the conserved cysteine through the conserved F or W. D genes are given only for firm matches. Only part of the rows carry a size: once, few, many, or a class if the clone is expanded.

size: once
V: TRBV4-3
D: NA
length: 16
CDR3: CASSQERATHSYEQYF

size: NA
V: TRBV9
D: TRBD2
length: 18
CDR3: CASTHTPGLAGVTGELFF

size: few
V: TRBV15
D: TRBD2
length: 13
CDR3: CATSRGTSYEQYF

size: NA
V: TRBV6-5
D: NA
length: 15
CDR3: CASSYSLASYNEQFF

size: NA
V: TRBV5-6
D: NA
length: 16
CDR3: CASSLPYGVSTDTQYF

size: once
V: TRBV15
D: TRBD1
length: 17
CDR3: CATSRAAGTGGTYGYTF

size: NA
V: TRBV7-2
D: NA
length: 17
CDR3: CASSLVGGARRDQPQHF

size: NA
V: TRBV7-2
D: TRBD2
length: 18
CDR3: CASSLMSLAGGRQETQYF

size: once
V: TRBV6-1
D: NA
length: 10
CDR3: CASSLPTQYF

size: NA
V: TRBV30
D: TRBD1
length: 14
CDR3: CAWSPGTGNTEAFF

size: NA
V: TRBV9
D: NA
length: 15
CDR3: CASSVGGAAVDEQYF

size: NA
V: TRBV6-5
D: NA
length: 13
CDR3: CASSIGTNNEQFF

size: NA
V: TRBV5-8
D: TRBD2
length: 18
CDR3: CASRPPGLAGGGQETQYF

size: NA
V: TRBV28
D: TRBD2
length: 16
CDR3: CASGPIAGYNIDEQYF

size: NA
V: TRBV5-1
D: NA
length: 14
CDR3: CASRSAGRTDTQYF

size: NA
V: TRBV7-3
D: NA
length: 12
CDR3: CASSQLKYEQYF

size: once
V: TRBV30
D: TRBD1
length: 16
CDR3: CAWRGDRYTSGNTIYF

size: NA
V: TRBV7-2
D: NA
length: 12
CDR3: CASSLASGELFF

size: NA
V: TRBV10-3
D: NA
length: 12
CDR3: CAISRNTGELFF

size: NA
V: TRBV9
D: NA
length: 12
CDR3: CASSVSYNEQFF

size: NA
V: TRBV5-1
D: NA
length: 14
CDR3: CASSLRVAAETQYF

size: few
V: TRBV2
D: NA
length: 11
CDR3: CAGREGYGYTF

size: NA
V: TRBV2
D: NA
length: 14
CDR3: CASSDGRLNTEAFF

size: NA
V: TRBV10-3
D: TRBD1
length: 13
CDR3: CAIRGDSRYEQYF

size: NA
V: TRBV5-4
D: NA
length: 13
CDR3: CASSPRGSYEQYF

size: NA
V: TRBV19
D: NA
length: 18
CDR3: CASSIYGQRRSSGNTIYF

size: NA
V: TRBV1
D: NA
length: 18
CDR3: CTSSPGGQVKASTDTQYF

size: NA
V: TRBV5-1
D: TRBD2
length: 15
CDR3: CASSLLPSGSYEQYF

size: NA
V: TRBV27
D: TRBD2
length: 16
CDR3: CASSSTGLAGYNEQFF

size: NA
V: TRBV5-4
D: TRBD2
length: 19
CDR3: CASSQEGLAGVTGTDTQYF

size: NA
V: TRBV6-1
D: NA
length: 14
CDR3: CASSETGANYGYTF

size: NA
V: TRBV30
D: NA
length: 13
CDR3: CAWSLKRNEKLFF

size: NA
V: TRBV10-1
D: NA
length: 15
CDR3: CASSESQRGFGGYTF

size: NA
V: TRBV11-2
D: NA
length: 15
CDR3: CASSLRGVANEKLFF

size: NA
V: TRBV19
D: NA
length: 15
CDR3: CASSMGGGGSQPQHF